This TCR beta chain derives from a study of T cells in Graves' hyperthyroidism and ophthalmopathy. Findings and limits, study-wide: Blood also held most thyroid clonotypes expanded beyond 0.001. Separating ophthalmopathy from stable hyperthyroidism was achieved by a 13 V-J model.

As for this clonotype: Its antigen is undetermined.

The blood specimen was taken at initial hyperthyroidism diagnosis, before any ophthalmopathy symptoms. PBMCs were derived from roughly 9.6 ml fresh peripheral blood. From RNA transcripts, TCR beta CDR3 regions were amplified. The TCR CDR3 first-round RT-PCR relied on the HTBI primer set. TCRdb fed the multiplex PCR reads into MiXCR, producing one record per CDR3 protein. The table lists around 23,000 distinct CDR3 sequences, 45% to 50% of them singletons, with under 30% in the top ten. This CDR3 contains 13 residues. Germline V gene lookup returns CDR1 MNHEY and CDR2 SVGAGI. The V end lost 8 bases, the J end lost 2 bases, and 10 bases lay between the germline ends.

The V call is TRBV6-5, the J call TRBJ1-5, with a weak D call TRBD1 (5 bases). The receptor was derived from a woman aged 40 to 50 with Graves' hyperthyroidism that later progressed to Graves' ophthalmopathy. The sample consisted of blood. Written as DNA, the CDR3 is TGTGCCAGCGGTACGGGGGGCAATCAGCCCCAGCATTTT. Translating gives CASGTGGNQPQHF.